This T cell receptor (beta chain) was identified in a study of blood T cell repertoires in COVID-19. Germline lookup yields CDR1 ENHRY and CDR2 SYGVKD. J gave up 3 bases and V 2 bases, and 1 base lay outside the gene matches. CDR3 size: 14 residues. Profiling relied on immunoSEQ multiplex PCR, and the TCRdb table lists in-frame clones only, not all of them. The table includes about 75,000 clones, approximately 79% detected once. The TCR comes from a human donor with acute or convalescent COVID-19. The donor label of this sample is uncertain. The chain uses TRBV10-3 and TRBJ2-7, with 10 bases identical to TRBD1. Sequenced input: peripheral blood. DNA of the CDR3: TGTGCCATCAGTGAGCGGACAGGGGGCTACGAGCAGTACTTC. It specifies CAISERTGGYEQYF.